A single sample gave rise to the 22 T cell receptor beta chains below, sequenced in a study of control samples from healthy donors and cancer patients. Profiling relied on immunoSEQ multiplex PCR, and the TCRdb table lists in-frame clones only, not all of them. This table has approximately 49,000 clones, approximately 86% appearing once. The sample taken for sequencing was PBMCs. These receptors all stem from a woman aged 45 to 65 with lung cancer.

This clone was recorded only once. J is TRBJ2-2 and V is TRBV5-1; D gene uncertain. Trimming took 0 bases from V and 0 from J, leaving 15 bases between them. This CDR3 comprises 18 residues. Germline CDR1 is SGHRS and CDR2 is YFSETQ. The CDR3 coding sequence is TGCGCCAGCAGCTTGGCCCATGGTGGGCCGTCGAACACCGGGGAGCTGTTTTTT. This encodes CASSLAHGGPSNTGELFF.

The chain is built from TRBV9 and TRBJ1-2; 9 bases agree with TRBD1. The CDR3 is 15 amino acids. V dropped 3 bases and J dropped 8; count of bases not matched to a gene: 11. CDR1 SGDLS and CDR2 YYNGEE come from the germline V gene. The chain's CDR3 is CASSAPYRGQGGYTF. The DNA of the CDR3 is TGTGCCAGCAGCGCACCCTACAGGGGGCAAGGGGGCTACACCTTC.

On this clone: One end of the junction is discordant with germline, which a read error may explain. V usage is TRBV28 and J usage is TRBJ2-5; D is uncertain. This CDR3 contains 17 residues. CDR1 is MDHEN and CDR2 is SYDVKM in the germline V gene. The CDR3 loop reads CASSLSETLSSQGTQYF. DNA of the CDR3: TGTGCCAGCAGTTTATCCGAGACCCTATCTTCTCAAGGGACCCAGTACTTC.

The CDR3 DNA is TGTGCCTGGAGGAGAGGACAGGGTTTCGGGGGCTACACCTTC. It translates to CAWRRGQGFGGYTF. The rearrangement uses TRBV30 and TRBJ1-2; 8 bases agree with TRBD1. There are 14 residues in the CDR3. Per the germline V gene, CDR1 is GTSNPN and CDR2 is SVGIG (reference sequence). V gave up 3 bases and J gave up 8 bases; unmatched junction bases: 11. The full variable domain, its missing parts supplied by reference TRBV30 and TRBJ1-2, is SQTIHQWPATLVQPVGSPLSLECTVEGTSNPNLYWYRQAAGRGLQLLFYSVGIGQISSEVPQNLSASRPQDRQFILSSKKLLLSDSGFYLCAWRRGQGFGGYTFGSGTRLTVV.

This chain connects TRBV5-4 to TRBJ2-1, with 9 bases identical to TRBD2. With V trimmed by 1 base and J by 6 bases, 5 bases remained unmatched. CDR3 size: 15 residues. The germline V gene has CDR1 SGHNT and CDR2 YYREEE (reference sequence). CDR3 coding DNA: TGTGCCAGCAGCTTGCCCGCGGGGGGGCTCAATGAGCAGTTCTTC. It specifies CASSLPAGGLNEQFF.

This chain links TRBV5-6 with TRBJ2-5, with unresolved D. The ends were cut back, 1 base at V and 1 base at J, with 5 bases in the middle. Germline lookup yields CDR1 SGHDT and CDR2 YYEEEE. The CDR3 consists of 13 residues. The CDR3 loop reads CASSLPAQETQYF. CDR3 DNA: TGTGCCAGCAGCTTGCCTGCCCAAGAGACCCAGTACTTC.

This clone was counted once. This chain connects TRBV11-3 to TRBJ2-4, with 11 bases matching TRBD1. Germline V CDR1 and CDR2: SGHNT, YENEEA. The CDR3 extends over 14 amino acids. The V and J ends lost 6 bases and 15 bases, in that order; junction bases with no gene match: 13. The CDR3 region has the DNA TGTGCCAGCAGTTCCGGGACAGGGGGTAATTTGCTGTACTTC. It is translated as CASSSGTGGNLLYF.

This clone was counted once. The chain combines TRBV7-9 with TRBJ1-2; 8 bases match TRBD1. The germline V gene has CDR1 SEHNR and CDR2 FQNEAQ (reference sequence). The CDR3 length is 17 residues. V lost 2 bases, J lost 6 bases, and 14 bases stayed unmatched. The CDR3 protein is CASSLYQPITGGDGYTF. The CDR3, as DNA: TGTGCCAGCAGCTTATATCAACCAATTACAGGGGGTGATGGCTACACCTTC.

The genes are TRBV2 and TRBJ1-2; TRBD1 matches 7 bases. The CDR3 runs to 13 residues. In germline, CDR1 is SNHLY, CDR2 FYNNEI. The V segment lost 7 bases and the J segment 3 bases; nucleotides outside the gene matches: 5. This CDR3 reads CASNRDRYYGYTF. The CDR3 nucleotides are TGTGCCAGCAACCGGGACAGATACTATGGCTACACCTTC.

In its sample, this clone ranks as medium-sized. The V and J genes are TRBV10-3 and TRBJ1-5, with unresolved D. Deletions cut 6 bases from V and 0 bases from J, with 15 bases between. The CDR3 runs 16 residues. CDR1 and CDR2 (germline): ENHRY, SYGVKD. This CDR3 is CAISPEDGISNQPQHF. CDR3 DNA sequence: TGTGCCATCAGCCCCGAGGACGGGATTAGCAATCAGCCCCAGCATTTT.

This sequence joins TRBV12-5 and TRBJ2-5, with TRBD2 matching over 7 bases. Losses at the gene ends were 6 bases for V and 4 bases for J; bases not matched to a gene: 11. The CDR3 covers 15 residues. The germline gives CDR1 LGHNT, CDR2 FRNRAP. CDR3 region: CASGPAGVYGETQYF. CDR3 nucleotides: TGTGCTAGTGGCCCGGCGGGGGTTTACGGAGAGACCCAGTACTTC.

The rearrangement joins TRBV19 to TRBJ1-6; no clear D gene. Looked up from germline, CDR1 is LNHDA and CDR2 is SQIVND (reference sequence). The CDR3 is 12 residues long. V lost 5 bases and J 8 bases, leaving 7 bases between the germline ends. Here the CDR3 DNA reads TGTGCCAGTAGTCTTGGGTATTCACCCCTCCACTTT. Residues: CASSLGYSPLHF.

A single count supports this clone. This CDR3 is CASSLDGETQYF. CDR3 nucleotide sequence: TGTGCCAGCAGCTTAGACGGGGAGACCCAGTACTTC. The chain is built from TRBV11-2 and TRBJ2-5; D call uncertain. The CDR3 has 12 amino acids. V was clipped by 0 bases and J by 5 bases, with 4 bases between them. The V gene's germline CDR1 is SGHAT and CDR2 FQNNGV. Supplemented by reference TRBV11-2 and TRBJ2-5, the full variable domain reads EAGVAQSPRYKIIEKRQSVAFWCNPISGHATLYWYQQILGQGPKLLIQFQNNGVVDDSQLPKDRFSAERLKGVDSTLKIQPAKLEDSAVYLCASSLDGETQYFGPGTRLLVL.

The V and J genes are TRBV7-9 and TRBJ1-4, with TRBD1 as a possible D gene (6 bases). The CDR3 covers 13 residues. V gave up 3 bases and J gave up 10 bases, with 12 bases separating them. Per the germline V gene, CDR1 is SEHNR and CDR2 is FQNEAQ (reference sequence). CDR3 loop: CASSFRGGGKLFF. Written as DNA, the CDR3 is TGTGCCAGCAGCTTTAGAGGGGGGGGAAAACTGTTTTTT. The complete variable domain, with remaining parts taken from reference TRBV7-9 and TRBJ1-4, reads DTGVSQNPRHKITKRGQNVTFRCDPISEHNRLYWYRQTLGQGPEFLTYFQNEAQLEKSRLLSDRFSAERPKGSFSTLEIQRTEQGDSAMYLCASSFRGGGKLFFGSGTQLSVL.

The V and J genes are TRBV11-2 and TRBJ2-5; TRBD1 agrees at 10 bases. The V segment lost 0 bases and the J segment 4 bases; nucleotides outside the gene matches: 5. The length of the CDR3 is 16 residues. Germline CDR1 is SGHAT and CDR2 is FQNNGV. The CDR3 DNA sequence: TGTGCCAGCAGCTTAGATTCGACAGGGGGCCTAGAGACCCAGTACTTC. It translates to CASSLDSTGGLETQYF.

This clone was counted only a few times. The genes are TRBV11-2 and TRBJ2-7, with unresolved D. This CDR3 has 14 residues. The V gene lost 1 base and the J gene lost 3 bases, with 10 bases spanning the gap. CDR1 is SGHAT, CDR2 FQNNGV, per germline. CDR3 in DNA: TGTGCCAGCAGCTTAGGGGCGCTGGACTACGAGCAGTACTTC. Translating gives CASSLGALDYEQYF.

This sequence joins TRBV24-1 and TRBJ2-5, with D possibly TRBD1 on 5 matching bases. This CDR3 has 13 amino acids. Germline V gene data show CDR1 as KGHDR and CDR2 as SFDVKD. The V end lost 2 bases, the J end lost 6 bases, and 9 bases lay between the germline ends. The CDR3 coding sequence is TGTGCCACCAGTGATTACCCAGGGAAGACCCAGTACTTC. Translated, it gives CATSDYPGKTQYF.

V and J are TRBV7-9 and TRBJ1-2; D is possibly TRBD1 (6 bases). Germline V CDR1 and CDR2: SEHNR, FQNEAQ (reference sequence). The CDR3 length is 18 residues. With 1 base removed from V and 4 bases from J, the gap between germline ends came to 22 bases. The CDR3 DNA is TGTGCCAGCAGCTTAGGTGGAACGGCGGACAGCGTCCTCTATGGCTACACCTTC. It specifies CASSLGGTADSVLYGYTF.

This clone was detected only a few times. V and J are TRBV12-3 or TRBV12-4 and TRBJ1-3, with D maybe TRBD1 (5 bases). V dropped 6 bases and J dropped 0 bases, with 6 bases sitting between them. The CDR3 loop spans 13 amino acids. CDR3 bases: TGTGCCAGCAGGGGACCCTCTGGAAACACCATATATTTT. Translation gives CASRGPSGNTIYF.

V usage is TRBV5-6 and J usage is TRBJ1-1; maybe TRBD1 (6 bases). The CDR3 length is 13 residues. The V end lost 6 bases, the J end lost 1 base, and 10 bases lay between the germline ends. The V gene's germline CDR1 is SGHDT and CDR2 YYEEEE. DNA for the CDR3: TGTGCCAGCATGGACAGTCCGAACACTGAAGCTTTCTTT. Its protein product is CASMDSPNTEAFF.

The J gene is TRBJ1-1, the V gene TRBV11-2; weak D call: TRBD1 (5 bases). CDR1 and CDR2 from the germline V gene are SGHAT and FQNNGV. The CDR3 has 15 residues. The V end lost 5 bases, the J end lost 5 bases, and 18 bases lay between the germline ends. The CDR3 DNA is TGTGCCAGCAGCCCAGGACCCGACAGTAAGACTGAAGCTTTCTTT. Residues: CASSPGPDSKTEAFF.

This clone appeared a single time. The chain carries TRBV30 and TRBJ1-1; D is unresolved. Germline values: CDR1 GTSNPN, CDR2 SVGIG (reference sequence). The CDR3 consists of 13 residues. Trimming pared 8 bases from V and 4 bases from J, leaving 17 bases between. The CDR3 loop is CALEGTGGTEAFF. CDR3 coding DNA: TGTGCCCTCGAGGGTACCGGCGGCACTGAAGCTTTCTTT.